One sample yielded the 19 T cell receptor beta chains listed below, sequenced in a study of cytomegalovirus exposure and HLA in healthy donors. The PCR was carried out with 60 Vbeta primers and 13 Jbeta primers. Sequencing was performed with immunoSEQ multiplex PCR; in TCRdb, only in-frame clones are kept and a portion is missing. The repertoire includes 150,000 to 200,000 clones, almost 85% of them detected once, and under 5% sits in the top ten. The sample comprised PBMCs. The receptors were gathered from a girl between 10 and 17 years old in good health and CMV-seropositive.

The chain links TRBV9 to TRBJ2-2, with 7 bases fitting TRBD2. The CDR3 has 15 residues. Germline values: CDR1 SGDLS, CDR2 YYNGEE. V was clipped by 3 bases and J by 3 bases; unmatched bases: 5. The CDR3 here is CASSDRDYDTGELFF. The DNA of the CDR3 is TGTGCCAGCAGCGACCGGGACTACGACACCGGGGAGCTGTTTTTT.

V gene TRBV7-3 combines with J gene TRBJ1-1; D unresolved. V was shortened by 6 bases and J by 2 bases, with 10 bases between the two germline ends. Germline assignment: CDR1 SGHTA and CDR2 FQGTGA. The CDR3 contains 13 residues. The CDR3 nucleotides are TGTGCCAGCAGTCAGAAGATAAACACTGAAGCTTTCTTT. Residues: CASSQKINTEAFF.

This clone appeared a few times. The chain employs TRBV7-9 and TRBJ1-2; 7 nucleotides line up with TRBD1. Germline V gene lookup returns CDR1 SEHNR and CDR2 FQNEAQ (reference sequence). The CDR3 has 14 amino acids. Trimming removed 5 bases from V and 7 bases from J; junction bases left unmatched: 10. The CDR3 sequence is CASSPGTAARGYTF. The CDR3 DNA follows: TGTGCCAGCAGCCCCGGGACAGCCGCCCGTGGCTACACCTTC.

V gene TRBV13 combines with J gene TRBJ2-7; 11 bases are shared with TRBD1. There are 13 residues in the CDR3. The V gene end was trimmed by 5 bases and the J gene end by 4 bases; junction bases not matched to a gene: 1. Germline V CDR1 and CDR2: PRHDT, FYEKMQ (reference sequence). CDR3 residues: CASSGQGAYEQYF. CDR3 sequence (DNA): TGTGCCAGCAGCGGACAGGGGGCTTACGAGCAGTACTTC.

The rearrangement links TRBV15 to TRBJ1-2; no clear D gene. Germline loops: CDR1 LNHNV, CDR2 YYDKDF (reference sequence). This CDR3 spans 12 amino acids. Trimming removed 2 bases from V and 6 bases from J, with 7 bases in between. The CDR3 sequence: CATSRPLHGYTF. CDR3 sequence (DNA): TGTGCCACCAGCAGACCCCTCCATGGCTACACCTTC.

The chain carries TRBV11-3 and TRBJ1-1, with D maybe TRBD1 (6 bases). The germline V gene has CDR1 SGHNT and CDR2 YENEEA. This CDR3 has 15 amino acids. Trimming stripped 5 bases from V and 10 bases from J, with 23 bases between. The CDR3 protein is CASSVPGHLRLGAFF. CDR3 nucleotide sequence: TGTGCCAGCAGCGTTCCGGGACACCTAAGGCTAGGAGCTTTCTTT.

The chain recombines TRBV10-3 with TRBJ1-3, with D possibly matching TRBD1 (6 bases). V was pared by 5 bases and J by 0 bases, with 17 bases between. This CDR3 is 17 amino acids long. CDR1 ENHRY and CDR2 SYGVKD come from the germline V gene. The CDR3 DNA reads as TGTGCCATCAGTACAGTCGACGGGGGGCCCTCTGGAAACACCATATATTTT. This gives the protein CAISTVDGGPSGNTIYF.

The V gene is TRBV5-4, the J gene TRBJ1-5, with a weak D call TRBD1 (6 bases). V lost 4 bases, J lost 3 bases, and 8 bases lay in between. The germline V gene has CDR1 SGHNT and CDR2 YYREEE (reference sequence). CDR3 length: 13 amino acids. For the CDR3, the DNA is TGTGCCAGCAGCCAGGGGATCAATCAGCCCCAGCATTTT. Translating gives CASSQGINQPQHF.

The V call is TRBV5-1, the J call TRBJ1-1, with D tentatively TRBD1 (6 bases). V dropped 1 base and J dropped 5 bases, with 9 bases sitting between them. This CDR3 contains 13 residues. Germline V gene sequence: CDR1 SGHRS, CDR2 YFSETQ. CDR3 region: CASSLSGETEAFF. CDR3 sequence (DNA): TGCGCCAGCAGCTTGTCAGGGGAGACTGAAGCTTTCTTT.

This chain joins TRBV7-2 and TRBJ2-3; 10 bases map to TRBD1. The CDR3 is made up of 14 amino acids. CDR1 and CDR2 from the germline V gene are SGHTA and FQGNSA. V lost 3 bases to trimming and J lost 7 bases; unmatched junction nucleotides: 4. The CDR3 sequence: CASSLTGGENTQYF. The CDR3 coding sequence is TGTGCCAGCAGCTTGACAGGGGGCGAGAATACGCAGTATTTT.

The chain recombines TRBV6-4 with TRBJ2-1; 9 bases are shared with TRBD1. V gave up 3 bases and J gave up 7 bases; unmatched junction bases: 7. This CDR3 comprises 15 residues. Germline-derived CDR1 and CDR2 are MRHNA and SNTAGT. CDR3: CASSERQGEGNEQFF. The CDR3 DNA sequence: TGTGCCAGCAGTGAGCGACAGGGGGAGGGAAATGAGCAGTTCTTC.

The DNA of the CDR3 is TGTGCCAGCGGCAGGGGGATGAACGAGCAGTACTTC. This sequence encodes CASGRGMNEQYF. The V and J genes are TRBV5-8 and TRBJ2-7; 7 bases line up with TRBD1. J was trimmed by 5 bases and V by 7 bases; bases with no gene match: 6. There are 12 residues in the CDR3. The germline V gene has CDR1 SGHTS and CDR2 YDEGEE.

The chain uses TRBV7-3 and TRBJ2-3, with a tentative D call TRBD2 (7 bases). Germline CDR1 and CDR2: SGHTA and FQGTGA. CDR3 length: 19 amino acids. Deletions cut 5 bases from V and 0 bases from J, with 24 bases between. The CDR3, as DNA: TGTGCCAGCAGCCTCTATGGGGATGACCGGGGGGCCAGCACAGATACGCAGTATTTT. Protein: CASSLYGDDRGASTDTQYF.

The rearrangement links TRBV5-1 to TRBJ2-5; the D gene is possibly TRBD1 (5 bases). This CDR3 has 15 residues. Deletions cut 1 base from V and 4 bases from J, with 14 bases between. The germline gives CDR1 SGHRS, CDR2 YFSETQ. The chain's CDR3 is CASSLLQGGSETQYF. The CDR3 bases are TGCGCCAGCAGCTTGCTCCAGGGCGGTTCAGAGACCCAGTACTTC.

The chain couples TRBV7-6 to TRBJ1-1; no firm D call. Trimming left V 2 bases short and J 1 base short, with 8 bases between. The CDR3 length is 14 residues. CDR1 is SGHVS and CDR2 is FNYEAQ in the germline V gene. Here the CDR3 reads CASSLRHGNTEAFF. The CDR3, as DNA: TGTGCCAGCAGCTTAAGACATGGGAACACTGAAGCTTTCTTT.

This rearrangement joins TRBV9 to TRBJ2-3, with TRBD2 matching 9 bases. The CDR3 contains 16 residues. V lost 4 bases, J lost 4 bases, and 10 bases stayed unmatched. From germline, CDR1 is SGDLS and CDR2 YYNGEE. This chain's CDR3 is CASSPGGGGAADTQYF. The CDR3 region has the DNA TGTGCCAGCAGCCCAGGAGGCGGGGGGGCCGCAGATACGCAGTATTTT.

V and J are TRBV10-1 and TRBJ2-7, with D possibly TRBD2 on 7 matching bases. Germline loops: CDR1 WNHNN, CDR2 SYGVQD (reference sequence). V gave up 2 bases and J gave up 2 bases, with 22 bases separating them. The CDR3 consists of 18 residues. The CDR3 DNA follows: TGCGCCAGCAGTGAGAAGTCCTTGGGAGGGGGTAAGACCTACGAGCAGTACTTC. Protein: CASSEKSLGGGKTYEQYF.

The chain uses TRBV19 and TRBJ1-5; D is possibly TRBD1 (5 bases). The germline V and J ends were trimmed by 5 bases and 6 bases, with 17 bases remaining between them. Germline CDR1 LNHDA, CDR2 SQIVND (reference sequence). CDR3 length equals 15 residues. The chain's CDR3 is CASSPGASTGQPQHF. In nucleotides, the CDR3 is TGTGCCAGTAGTCCCGGCGCCAGTACAGGTCAGCCCCAGCATTTT.

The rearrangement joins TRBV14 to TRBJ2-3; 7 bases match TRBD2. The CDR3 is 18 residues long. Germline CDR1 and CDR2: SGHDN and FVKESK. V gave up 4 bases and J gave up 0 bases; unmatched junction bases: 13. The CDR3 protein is CASSLRSYGGKSTDTQYF. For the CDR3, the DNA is TGTGCCAGCAGCCTGCGGTCGTACGGGGGGAAGAGCACAGATACGCAGTATTTT.